These 26 T cell receptor beta chains originate from one sample sequenced in a study of post-analysis software for immune sequencing data. These receptors have no known antigen. Study-level results: Five or six TRBV segments were more frequent in patients than controls; TRBV5-6, TRBV5-1 and TRBV20-1 belonged to this group.

TCR beta cDNA libraries included unique molecular identifiers. TCRdb fed the PCR reads into MiXCR, producing one record per CDR3 protein. This sample yields a few hundred thousand distinct CDR3 sequences, of which under 55% are seen a single time; over 10% belongs to the top ten. The sample taken for sequencing was blood. These receptors were obtained from a girl under 18 with multiple sclerosis.

This clonotype was detected a few times. The chain carries TRBV7-9 and TRBJ2-2; 12 bases map to TRBD2. The CDR3 covers 16 residues. CDR1 SEHNR and CDR2 FQNEAQ come from the germline V gene (reference sequence). After removal of 5 bases from V and 4 bases from J, the junction contained 5 bases not matched to a gene. Here the CDR3 reads CASSPPGLAGTGELFF. CDR3 bases: TGTGCCAGCAGCCCCCCGGGACTAGCGGGCACCGGGGAGCTGTTTTTT.

The chain employs TRBV27 and TRBJ1-6; 7 bases match TRBD1. Germline CDR1 reads MNHEY; CDR2 reads SMNVEV (reference sequence). This CDR3 is built from 17 residues. After removal of 5 bases from V and 0 bases from J, the junction contained 7 bases not matched to a gene. CDR3 region: CASSPRTGGSYNSPLHF. The CDR3 nucleotides are TGTGCCAGCAGTCCCAGGACAGGCGGCTCCTATAATTCACCCCTCCACTTT.

This chain uses TRBV5-1 with TRBJ2-7, with TRBD1 matching 9 bases. There are 15 residues in the CDR3. The J segment lost 0 bases and the V segment lost 4 bases, leaving 5 bases of the junction unmatched. From germline, CDR1 is SGHRS and CDR2 YFSETQ. CDR3 DNA sequence: TGCGCCAGCAGCGCGGGACAGGGCAGCTCCTACGAGCAGTACTTC. Protein sequence: CASSAGQGSSYEQYF.

This clonotype was seen repeatedly, ten times or more. The CDR3 here is CASSSERGGPHEQYF. The CDR3 nucleotides read TGTGCCAGCAGTTCTGAAAGGGGGGGCCCCCACGAGCAGTACTTC. This chain connects TRBV6-5 to TRBJ2-7, with D tentatively TRBD2 (7 bases). This CDR3 is built from 15 residues. Trimming removed 4 bases from V and 5 bases from J, with 18 bases in between. The germline gives CDR1 MNHEY, CDR2 SVGAGI.

The V gene is TRBV7-2, the J gene TRBJ2-7, with 8 nucleotides matching TRBD1. V trimming: 8 bases; J trimming: 4 bases; junction bases outside the gene matches: 10. This CDR3 spans 14 amino acids. CDR1 and CDR2 from the germline V gene are SGHTA and FQGNSA. CDR3 region: CASQTRTGMYEQYF. CDR3 nucleotides: TGTGCCAGCCAAACTCGGACAGGGATGTACGAGCAGTACTTC.

This chain connects TRBV27 to TRBJ2-6; no clear D gene. Germline CDR1 and CDR2: MNHEY and SMNVEV (reference sequence). V lost 0 bases to trimming and J lost 4 bases, with 10 bases between them. The CDR3 totals 16 residues. The CDR3 coding sequence is TGTGCCAGCAGTTTATCGTCGGTCCCCGGGGCCAACGTCCTGACTTTC. This codes for CASSLSSVPGANVLTF.

A few counts support this clonotype. The CDR3, as DNA: TGTGCCAGCAGCCGCGTGGAGGCCTCACCCCTCCACTTT. Residues: CASSRVEASPLHF. This rearrangement joins TRBV7-6 to TRBJ1-6; D not certain. The germline gives CDR1 SGHVS, CDR2 FNYEAQ. The V gene lost 5 bases and the J gene lost 10 bases, with 12 bases spanning the gap. This CDR3 spans 13 amino acids.

This clonotype has a single count. This chain joins TRBV29-1 and TRBJ2-1; D unresolved. Trimming cost V 0 bases and J 1 base, with 10 bases left between them. The germline CDR1 and CDR2 sequences are SQVTM and ANQGSEA. The CDR3 loop spans 15 amino acids. CDR3 region: CSVEDQRGSYNEQFF. In DNA, the CDR3 is TGCAGCGTTGAAGATCAGCGCGGTTCCTACAATGAGCAGTTCTTC.

The chain is built from TRBV6-5 and TRBJ1-5, with D perhaps TRBD1 (5 bases). The CDR3 totals 13 residues. Germline V gene sequence: CDR1 MNHEY, CDR2 SVGAGI. The ends were cut back, 6 bases at V and 4 bases at J, with 10 bases in the middle. The CDR3 bases are TGTGCCAGCAGCCGGGACGTAAATCAGCCCCAGCATTTT. Encoded protein: CASSRDVNQPQHF.

The CDR3 sequence is CASSSYGVYNEQFF. The CDR3 DNA is TGTGCCAGCAGCTCGTATGGCGTCTACAATGAGCAGTTCTTC. The chain has TRBV7-2 and TRBJ2-1; no clear D gene. CDR3 size: 14 residues. Germline values: CDR1 SGHTA, CDR2 FQGNSA. The V and J ends lost 4 bases and 3 bases respectively, with 10 bases between them.

The CDR3: CASSLRRVAGEVIYEQYF. CDR3 nucleotides: TGCGCCAGCAGCTTGAGAAGGGTAGCGGGAGAGGTAATCTACGAGCAGTACTTC. The chain recombines TRBV5-1 with TRBJ2-7; 9 bases match TRBD2. The V gene's germline CDR1 is SGHRS and CDR2 YFSETQ. V lost 1 base to trimming and J lost 3 bases; unmatched junction nucleotides: 14. The CDR3 totals 18 residues.

The J gene is TRBJ1-4, the V gene TRBV5-1; D is perhaps TRBD1 (5 bases). Germline V gives CDR1 SGHRS, CDR2 YFSETQ. The V gene lost 3 bases and the J gene lost 3 bases, with 9 bases spanning the gap. This CDR3 contains 14 residues. CDR3 amino acids: CASSSTAANEKLFF. In nucleotides, the CDR3 is TGCGCCAGCAGCTCGACAGCAGCTAATGAAAAACTGTTTTTT.

This clonotype turned up a few times. The chain carries TRBV6-5 and TRBJ2-7; no clear D gene. The CDR3 extends over 14 amino acids. Trimming cost V 6 bases and J 1 base, with 13 bases left between them. Germline-derived CDR1 and CDR2 are MNHEY and SVGAGI. The CDR3 DNA follows: TGTGCCAGCAGACCCACAAGGGATTCCTACGAGCAGTACTTC. Its protein is CASRPTRDSYEQYF.

The rearrangement joins TRBV6-1 to TRBJ2-3, with 10 nucleotides matching TRBD2. The length of the CDR3 is 15 residues. The germline V gene has CDR1 MNHNS and CDR2 SASEGT. The CDR3 DNA reads TGTGTAAACGTTGGACTAGCGGAAATCACAGATACGCAGTATTTT. Translated: CVNVGLAEITDTQYF.

The rearrangement uses TRBV28 and TRBJ2-5, with TRBD2 identical over 7 bases. There are 15 residues in the CDR3. Trimming removed 4 bases from V and 5 bases from J; junction bases left unmatched: 10. Germline lookup yields CDR1 MDHEN and CDR2 SYDVKM. CDR3 in amino acids: CASSSTGTGGETQYF. The CDR3 DNA is TGTGCCAGCAGTTCGACGGGGACCGGGGGGGAGACCCAGTACTTC.

This clonotype occurred a few times. J is TRBJ1-1 and V is TRBV6-5; D ambiguous. V lost 0 bases, J lost 1 base, and 6 bases lay in between. CDR3 size: 14 residues. Germline V gene lookup returns CDR1 MNHEY and CDR2 SVGAGI. DNA of the CDR3: TGTGCCAGCAGTTACTCGATCCGGAACACTGAAGCTTTCTTT. Translated: CASSYSIRNTEAFF.

This clonotype was seen a handful of times. The chain uses TRBV6-2 or TRBV6-3 and TRBJ2-6, with TRBD2 identical over 8 bases. From germline, CDR1 is MNHEY and CDR2 SVGEGT. The CDR3 runs to 18 residues. V was pared by 2 bases and J by 0 bases, with 6 bases of the junction left unmatched. CDR3 residues: CASSYMRGAPSGANVLTF. The CDR3 bases are TGTGCCAGCAGTTACATGCGGGGGGCCCCCTCTGGGGCCAACGTCCTGACTTTC.

A few counts support this clonotype. This chain connects TRBV12-3 or TRBV12-4 to TRBJ2-3; unclear D gene. The CDR3 is made up of 15 amino acids. The ends were cut back, 3 bases at V and 2 bases at J, with 12 bases in the middle. The CDR3 DNA is TGTGCCAGCAGTTTCTCGGCGTCCTACACAGATACGCAGTATTTT. The encoded protein is CASSFSASYTDTQYF.

This chain links TRBV25-1 with TRBJ2-5, with TRBD2 matching over 8 bases. V shed 2 bases, J shed 5 bases, and the junction held 4 bases outside the gene matches. The CDR3 runs 14 residues. Per germline, CDR1 MGHDK and CDR2 SYGVNS. CDR3 residues: CASSETGGPETQYF. CDR3 bases: TGTGCCAGCAGTGAAACGGGAGGGCCGGAGACCCAGTACTTC.

This rearrangement joins TRBV12-3 or TRBV12-4 to TRBJ1-1; the D is unclear. Trimming removed 5 bases from V and 2 bases from J, with 12 bases in between. CDR3 length: 14 residues. The CDR3 nucleotides are TGTGCCAGCAGTCCGAGTCCGACTAACACTGAAGCTTTCTTT. Encoded protein: CASSPSPTNTEAFF.

This clonotype appeared a few times. The chain couples TRBV20-1 to TRBJ2-7; D possibly uses TRBD1 or TRBD2 (5 bases each). CDR1 is DFQATT and CDR2 is SNEGSKA in the germline V gene (reference sequence). V was pared by 0 bases and J by 0 bases, with 15 bases between. The CDR3 has 16 amino acids. This chain's CDR3 is CSARDPRDPTSYEQYF. The CDR3 DNA is TGCAGTGCTAGAGACCCCAGGGACCCAACCTCCTACGAGCAGTACTTC.

Note on this clonotype: The junction and the germline gene differ at one end; a read error may be behind it. The chain links TRBV11-1 to TRBJ2-4, with D uncertain. Germline CDR1 and CDR2: SGHAT and FQDESV (reference sequence). The CDR3 spans 14 residues. The CDR3 protein is CAGSFGLAKNIQYF. The DNA for the CDR3 is TGTGCCGGCAGCTTCGGGCTAGCCAAAAACATTCAGTACTTC.

This chain links TRBV4-1 with TRBJ2-6, with D uncertain. Trimming removed 1 base at V and 0 bases at J, with 16 bases between. The CDR3 is 19 amino acids. CDR1 is MGHRA, CDR2 YSYEKL, per germline. CDR3 DNA: TGCGCCAGCAGCCAAGTCAGGAAACTACTACGCTCTGGGGCCAACGTCCTGACTTTC. Translating gives CASSQVRKLLRSGANVLTF.

This clonotype was detected a few times. J is TRBJ2-1 and V is TRBV5-1; 9 bases line up with TRBD2. The V gene's germline CDR1 is SGHRS and CDR2 YFSETQ. With 6 bases clipped from V and 9 bases from J, the junction kept 7 bases outside the gene matches. This CDR3 contains 13 residues. The CDR3 DNA follows: TGCGCCAGCAAGGGACTAGCTGAGAGTGAGCAGTTCTTC. It is translated as CASKGLAESEQFF.

The chain links TRBV20-1 to TRBJ2-1; 7 bases are shared with TRBD1. Losses at the gene ends were 5 bases for V and 3 bases for J; bases not matched to a gene: 1. Germline-derived CDR1 and CDR2 are DFQATT and SNEGSKA (reference sequence). CDR3 length equals 12 residues. CDR3 in DNA: TGCAGTGCTCACAGGGGCTACAATGAGCAGTTCTTC. Protein product: CSAHRGYNEQFF.

V and J are TRBV12-3 or TRBV12-4 and TRBJ1-3; D remains ambiguous. The V and J ends lost 8 bases and 0 bases respectively, with 8 bases between them. This CDR3 has 13 residues. CDR3 sequence (DNA): TGTGCCAGCTCGATTCTCTCTGGAAACACCATATATTTT. This codes for CASSILSGNTIYF.